This is a list of T cell receptor beta chains from one sample in a study of shared clonotypes between healthy human individuals. Sequenced by immunoSEQ multiplex PCR; TCRdb stores in-frame clones only, minus some. The data hold 1 million to 1.2 million clones, with approximately 80% observed a single time. Source material: memory CD4+ T cells from PBMCs. All receptors come from a man younger than 35 in good health. Some clones in this sample may be carry-over from other donors' samples. CDR3s include the opening cysteine and the closing phenylalanine or tryptophan. D genes are given only for firm matches. Not all rows give a size; the values are once, few, many and, for expanded clones, a class.

>.|TRBV30|TRBJ2-5|.
CAWGDSQETQYF
TGTGCCTGGGGAGACAGCCAAGAGACCCAGTACTTC
>.|TRBV6-5|TRBJ1-5|.
CASGGGYSNQPQHF
TGTGCCAGCGGGGGAGGATATAGCAATCAGCCCCAGCATTTT
>.|TRBV7-9|TRBJ2-5|.
CASSHLGQRETQYF
TGTGCCAGCAGCCACCTTGGGCAGCGGGAGACCCAGTACTTC
>TRBD1|TRBV7-2|TRBJ1-6|.
CASSPPTGGLSPLHF
TGTGCCAGCAGTCCCCCGACAGGGGGTTTATCACCCCTCCACTTT
>TRBD1|TRBV9|TRBJ1-2|.
CASSRTGVFGYTF
TGTGCCAGCAGCCGGACAGGGGTCTTTGGCTACACCTTC
>TRBD2|TRBV5-1|TRBJ2-1|.
CASSPRTSGSYEQFF
TGCGCCAGCAGCCCCAGGACTAGCGGGAGCTATGAGCAGTTCTTC
>TRBD2|TRBV6-1|TRBJ2-1|.
CASRQLAPSYNEQFF
TGTGCCAGCAGGCAACTAGCGCCTTCCTACAATGAGCAGTTCTTC
>.|TRBV18|TRBJ2-4|once
CASSLSPPLAKNIQYF
TGTGCCAGCTCACTCTCCCCACCGCTAGCCAAAAACATTCAGTACTTC
>.|TRBV20-1|TRBJ1-2|.
CSAATGYGYTF
TGCAGTGCTGCGACAGGCTATGGCTACACCTTC
>TRBD1|TRBV2|TRBJ1-5|.
CASSEAGQGSQPQHF
TGTGCCAGCAGTGAAGCGGGACAGGGCTCTCAGCCCCAGCATTTT
>TRBD2|TRBV5-1|TRBJ2-5|.
CASSRGVAGREETQYF
TGCGCCAGCAGCCGGGGGGTAGCGGGACGTGAAGAGACCCAGTACTTC
>.|TRBV7-2|TRBJ2-6|.
CASSPGRGSGANVLTF
TGTGCCAGCAGCCCGGGCCGCGGCTCTGGGGCCAACGTCCTGACTTTC
>TRBD1|TRBV9|TRBJ1-1|once
CASSALTGVSEAFF
TGTGCCAGCAGCGCCTTGACAGGGGTTTCAGAAGCTTTCTTT
>.|TRBV10-1|TRBJ2-3|few
CASSESRRPSTDTQYF
TGCGCCAGCAGTGAGTCGCGTAGACCTAGCACAGATACGCAGTATTTT
>.|TRBV9|TRBJ2-1|few
CASSVRDDNEQFF
TGTGCCAGCAGCGTTCGGGACGATAATGAGCAGTTCTTC
>.|TRBV2|TRBJ1-1|.
CASSAWGGNTEAFF
TGTGCCAGCAGTGCCTGGGGAGGGAACACTGAAGCTTTCTTT
>TRBD2|TRBV5-1|TRBJ2-5|.
CASSKTSVQETQYF
TGCGCCAGCAGCAAGACTAGCGTCCAAGAGACCCAGTACTTC
>.|TRBV11-2|TRBJ2-7|once
CASRRVGSYEQYF
TGTGCCAGCAGGAGGGTGGGTTCCTACGAGCAGTACTTC
>TRBD1|TRBV10-3|TRBJ1-2|.
CAISESVVIRGRGYGYTF
TGTGCCATCAGTGAGTCGGTGGTCATAAGGGGGCGCGGTTATGGCTACACCTTC
>.|TRBV2|TRBJ2-4|.
CASSVEGLNIQYF
TGTGCCAGCAGTGTGGAGGGGTTGAACATTCAGTACTTC
>.|TRBV28|TRBJ2-3|.
CASKLGGRETDTQYF
TGTGCCAGCAAGTTAGGGGGGAGGGAAACAGATACGCAGTATTTT
>TRBD1|TRBV4-3|TRBJ1-2|.
CASSPLGTGIYGYTF
TGCGCCAGCAGCCCTCTAGGGACAGGGATCTATGGCTACACCTTC
>.|TRBV11-3|TRBJ2-7|.
CASSYGPSDPYEQYF
TGTGCCAGCAGCTACGGCCCAAGTGACCCCTACGAGCAGTACTTC
>.|TRBV4-2|TRBJ1-1|.
CASSQDEGIGTEAFF
TGTGCCAGCAGCCAAGATGAGGGAATCGGCACTGAAGCTTTCTTT
>.|TRBV5-6|TRBJ2-5|.
CASSFLAPKGETQYF
TGTGCCAGCAGCTTCTTGGCACCCAAGGGGGAGACCCAGTACTTC
>.|TRBV7-9|TRBJ2-1|.
CASSLGGWGEQFF
TGTGCCAGCAGCTTAGGAGGATGGGGGGAGCAGTTCTTC
>.|TRBV25-1|TRBJ2-3|.
CASSMPSTDTQYF
TGTGCCAGCAGCATGCCGTCGACAGATACGCAGTATTTT
>.|TRBV5-6|TRBJ2-6|.
CASSLASSGANVLTF
TGTGCCAGCAGCTTGGCCAGCTCTGGGGCCAACGTCCTGACTTTC
>TRBD1|TRBV27|TRBJ1-6|.
CASRIQGVDSPLHF
TGTGCCAGCAGGATTCAGGGGGTAGATTCACCCCTCCACTTT
>.|TRBV28|TRBJ2-3|once
CASSLLGGAGGDTQYF
TGTGCCAGCAGTTTATTGGGCGGAGCCGGGGGAGATACGCAGTATTTT
>TRBD2|TRBV9|TRBJ2-1|.
CASSAGGLASYNEQFF
TGTGCCAGCAGCGCGGGGGGACTAGCGTCCTACAATGAGCAGTTCTTC
>.|TRBV7-9|TRBJ1-3|.
CASSSKNDSGNTIYF
TGTGCCAGCAGCTCCAAGAACGACTCTGGAAACACCATATATTTT
>.|TRBV5-6|TRBJ2-3|.
CASSLDWDTDTQYF
TGTGCCAGCAGCTTGGACTGGGACACAGATACGCAGTATTTT
>.|TRBV5-4|TRBJ2-2|.
CAGGGTNTGELFF
TGTGCCGGTGGGGGTACGAACACCGGGGAGCTGTTTTTT
>.|TRBV6-5|TRBJ2-6|.
CATAPGESGANVLTF
TGTGCCACCGCGCCCGGGGAGTCTGGGGCCAACGTCCTGACTTTC
>TRBD1|TRBV28|TRBJ2-5|once
CASSVGQGMETQYF
TGTGCCAGCAGTGTGGGACAGGGAATGGAGACCCAGTACTTC
>.|TRBV6-5|TRBJ1-1|few
CASTYSRGASEAFF
TGTGCCAGCACCTACTCCAGGGGAGCTTCTGAAGCTTTCTTT
>TRBD1|TRBV7-9|TRBJ1-2|many
CASSSIGTGGYTF
TGTGCCAGCAGCTCTATCGGGACAGGCGGCTACACCTTC
>.|TRBV9|TRBJ1-4|few
CASSALGGTTNEKLFF
TGTGCCAGCAGCGCCCTGGGGGGTACAACTAATGAAAAACTGTTTTTT
>.|TRBV5-1|TRBJ1-4|.
CASTWRSINEKLFF
TGCGCCAGCACCTGGAGGTCGATAAACGAAAAACTGTTTTTT
>TRBD1|TRBV27|TRBJ2-2|.
CASSFGRGRAYGELFF
TGTGCCAGCAGTTTCGGCAGGGGGCGCGCGTACGGGGAGCTGTTTTTT
>TRBD1|TRBV6-1|TRBJ1-2|.
CATSMGQLYGYTF
TGTGCCACCTCAATGGGACAGCTCTATGGCTACACCTTC
>.|TRBV7-3|TRBJ2-3|.
CASSSSGAVGTDTQYF
TGTGCCAGCAGCTCCTCCGGGGCGGTGGGCACAGATACGCAGTATTTT
>.|TRBV19|TRBJ2-1|.
CASSIGGVGKQFF
TGTGCCAGTAGTATAGGGGGAGTGGGTAAGCAGTTCTTC
>TRBD1|TRBV7-2|TRBJ1-3|.
CASSLWVQGAGNTIYF
TGTGCCAGCAGCTTATGGGTGCAGGGGGCTGGAAACACCATATATTTT
>.|TRBV29-1|TRBJ1-3|.
CSVLQSSGNTIYF
TGCAGCGTTTTGCAGTCCTCTGGAAACACCATATATTTT
>TRBD2|TRBV29-1|TRBJ2-1|.
CSVGSLASGSYNEQFF
TGCAGCGTTGGATCCTTGGCTAGCGGCTCCTACAATGAGCAGTTCTTC
>.|TRBV5-4|TRBJ1-2|many
CASSPQRGASSYGYTF
TGTGCCAGCAGCCCTCAGCGGGGGGCATCGTCCTATGGCTACACCTTC